This is a list of T cell receptor beta chains from one sample in a study of blood T cell repertoires in COVID-19. Libraries were prepared by immunoSEQ multiplex PCR; TCRdb keeps only in-frame clonotypes and omits some of them. The sample lists 250,000 or so clones; 80% to 95% were seen once. Sequences were obtained from PBMCs or T cells enriched from blood (not recorded which). Every receptor here comes from a man aged 35 to 55 who had been exposed to COVID-19. Each CDR3 is given with its conserved first and last residue. The order of the fields is CDR3 length, D gene, V gene, clone size, J gene, CDR3 protein, CDR3 DNA. A D gene is named only where the DNA matches it firmly. Not every row has a clone size; where given, it reads once, few, many or a size class.

>15|TRBD1|TRBV6-5|NA|TRBJ1-5
CASRDGTGGYQPQHF
TGTGCCAGCAGGGACGGGACAGGGGGTTATCAGCCCCAGCATTTT
>16|TRBD2|TRBV5-4|NA|TRBJ2-3
CASSSGTSGRADTQYF
TGTGCCAGCAGCTCCGGGACTAGCGGGAGGGCGGATACGCAGTATTTT
>15|TRBD2|TRBV6-5|NA|TRBJ2-1
CASSYSLAGYNEQFF
TGTGCCAGCAGTTACTCGTTAGCGGGGTACAATGAGCAGTTCTTC
>16|NA|TRBV11-2|NA|TRBJ1-5
CASSLGRDSRNQPQHF
TGTGCCAGCAGCTTAGGTAGGGACTCGAGAAATCAGCCCCAGCATTTT
>14|TRBD2|TRBV5-1|once|TRBJ2-3
CASSLAGVADTQYF
TGCGCCAGCAGCTTAGCGGGAGTTGCAGATACGCAGTATTTT
>13|NA|TRBV10-2|NA|TRBJ2-7
CASSDRGPYEQYF
TGCGCCAGCAGTGACAGGGGACCCTACGAGCAGTACTTC
>15|TRBD2|TRBV2|NA|TRBJ2-1
CASRVWEGLDNEQFF
TGTGCCAGCAGGGTTTGGGAGGGATTGGACAATGAGCAGTTCTTC
>16|TRBD2|TRBV10-3|NA|TRBJ2-1
CAISDSGTSGSRLQFF
TGTGCCATCAGTGATTCCGGGACTAGCGGATCTCGTTTGCAGTTCTTC
>15|NA|TRBV7-2|NA|TRBJ1-6
CASSLSTGHNSPLHF
TGTGCCAGCAGCTTATCGACAGGCCATAATTCACCCCTCCACTTT
>13|NA|TRBV27|NA|TRBJ2-1
CASSLTSGNEQFF
TGTGCCAGCAGTTTGACCTCGGGCAATGAGCAGTTCTTC
>12|NA|TRBV18|NA|TRBJ1-4
CASSPDSAGLFF
TGTGCCAGCTCACCAGACAGTGCCGGCCTGTTTTTT
>15|TRBD1|TRBV9|NA|TRBJ2-7
CASSVGPGQPYEQYF
TGTGCCAGCAGCGTGGGGCCGGGACAGCCCTACGAGCAGTACTTC
>15|NA|TRBV4-3|NA|TRBJ2-7
CASSRFKTGPYEQYF
TGCGCCAGCAGCCGTTTCAAGACAGGCCCCTACGAGCAGTACTTC
>12|NA|TRBV7-9|NA|TRBJ2-7
CASSPGGYEQYF
TGTGCCAGCAGCCCCGGGGGTTACGAGCAGTACTTC
>14|NA|TRBV3-1/TRBV3-2|NA|TRBJ1-2
CASSFTGLGYGYTF
TGTGCCAGCAGCTTCACAGGGTTGGGCTATGGCTACACCTTC
>11|NA|TRBV25-1|few|TRBJ1-3
CASSVGDTIYF
TGTGCCAGCAGTGTAGGAGACACCATATATTTT
>15|NA|TRBV18|NA|TRBJ2-1
CASSPTGSSYNEQFF
TGTGCCAGCTCACCGACGGGGAGCTCCTACAATGAGCAGTTCTTC
>12|NA|TRBV10-3|NA|TRBJ1-5
CAISESGGPQHF
TGTGCCATCAGTGAGTCAGGAGGACCCCAGCATTTT
>15|NA|TRBV5-4|NA|TRBJ1-5
CASSLGGDSNQPQHF
TGTGCCAGCAGCTTGGGTGGAGATAGCAATCAGCCCCAGCATTTT
>12|NA|TRBV28|NA|TRBJ1-5
CASSLSSQPQHF
TGTGCCAGCAGTCTATCCAGTCAGCCCCAGCATTTT
>13|TRBD1|TRBV2|few|TRBJ2-7
CASRSGTGVEQYF
TGTGCCAGCAGATCAGGGACAGGGGTCGAGCAGTACTTC
>14|NA|TRBV4-2|NA|TRBJ1-4
CASSQIEENEKLFF
TGTGCCAGCAGCCAAATTGAAGAGAATGAAAAACTGTTTTTT
>14|TRBD1|TRBV30|NA|TRBJ1-1
CAARSAAGGFEAFF
TGTGCCGCGCGCAGCGCGGCAGGGGGCTTTGAAGCTTTCTTT
>14|TRBD2|TRBV7-3|NA|TRBJ2-7
CASSLTSGSYEQYF
TGTGCCAGCAGCCTCACTAGCGGGAGTTACGAGCAGTACTTC
>15|TRBD2|TRBV5-1|NA|TRBJ2-3
CASSFASGVTDTQYF
TGCGCCAGCAGCTTTGCTAGCGGGGTCACAGATACGCAGTATTTT
>18|TRBD2|TRBV11-2|NA|TRBJ2-5
CASSLGSGIMYGAETQYF
TGTGCCAGCAGCTTAGGTAGCGGGATTATGTACGGGGCAGAGACCCAGTACTTC
>14|NA|TRBV7-2|NA|TRBJ1-2
CASSISGTKSGYTF
TGTGCCAGCAGCATATCTGGGACTAAGAGTGGCTACACCTTC
>14|TRBD1|TRBV28|NA|TRBJ1-2
CASSSGTGNYGYTF
TGTGCCAGCAGTTCCGGGACAGGCAACTATGGCTACACCTTC
>13|NA|TRBV24-1|NA|TRBJ1-2
CATEIEANYGYTF
TGTGCCACCGAGATTGAGGCGAACTATGGCTACACCTTC
>16|TRBD2|TRBV27|NA|TRBJ2-5
CASSPRLGLVQETQYF
TGTGCCAGCAGCCCCCGGCTGGGACTAGTCCAAGAGACCCAGTACTTC
>15|TRBD2|TRBV5-1|NA|TRBJ2-1
CASSFVTSGNNEQFF
TGCGCCAGCAGCTTCGTTACTAGCGGAAACAATGAGCAGTTCTTC
>13|NA|TRBV7-9|NA|TRBJ2-7
CASSLIGEIEQYF
TGTGCCAGCAGCTTAATAGGAGAGATCGAGCAGTACTTC
>14|TRBD1|TRBV7-6|NA|TRBJ2-2
CASAGTVNTGELFF
TGTGCCAGCGCCGGGACAGTGAACACCGGGGAGCTGTTTTTT
>13|TRBD1|TRBV12-3/TRBV12-4|NA|TRBJ1-6
CASSPGQGSPLHF
TGTGCCAGCAGCCCGGGACAGGGCTCACCCCTCCACTTT
>14|TRBD1|TRBV5-1|once|TRBJ2-3
CATGDRAHTDTQYF
TGCGCCACCGGTGACAGGGCACACACAGATACGCAGTATTTT
>17|TRBD1|TRBV11-2|NA|TRBJ2-3
CASSLGLTGGRTDTQYF
TGTGCCAGCAGCTTAGGGTTGACAGGGGGTCGCACAGATACGCAGTATTTT
>15|TRBD1|TRBV5-4|once|TRBJ1-2
CASSSRDRGHHGYTF
TGTGCCAGCAGCTCCCGGGACAGGGGGCATCATGGCTACACCTTC
>14|TRBD1|TRBV11-2|NA|TRBJ1-4
CASSLETGMGKLFF
TGTGCCAGCAGCTTAGAGACAGGGATGGGAAAACTGTTTTTT
>14|TRBD1|TRBV18|once|TRBJ2-5
CASSPGTAQETQYF
TGTGCCAGCTCACCCGGGACAGCCCAAGAGACCCAGTACTTC
>15|TRBD2|TRBV4-1|NA|TRBJ2-3
CASSQGLAGTDTQYF
TGCGCCAGCAGCCAGGGACTAGCGGGGACAGATACGCAGTATTTT